What follows are 21 T cell receptor beta chains derived from one specimen sequenced in a study of T cell changes during pregnancy in multiple sclerosis. Produced via immunoSEQ multiplex PCR; TCRdb's table is partial and in-frame only. Here the sample spans about 73,000 clones, roughly 90% being singletons. The material was peripheral blood, obtained after pregnancy. Receptors were obtained from a female donor in good health, enrolled as a control in a pregnancy study.

V gene TRBV6-5 combines with J gene TRBJ2-1; D perhaps matches TRBD2 (7 bases). This CDR3 is 14 amino acids long. Germline CDR1 and CDR2: MNHEY and SVGAGI. V was cut by 1 base and J by 6 bases, with 10 bases left in between. The CDR3 spells CASSYLGGPNEQFF. As DNA, the CDR3 is TGTGCCAGCAGTTACTTGGGGGGGCCCAATGAGCAGTTCTTC.

The rearrangement links TRBV11-3 to TRBJ2-2; tentatively, D is TRBD1 (6 bases). The CDR3 consists of 18 residues. Trimming stripped 5 bases from V and 1 base from J, with 20 bases between. In germline, CDR1 is SGHNT, CDR2 YENEEA. CDR3 region: CASSLRPGQQQNTGELFF. DNA for the CDR3: TGTGCCAGCAGCCTCAGACCCGGACAGCAACAGAACACCGGGGAGCTGTTTTTT.

The chain couples TRBV19 to TRBJ1-1; D is unclear. This CDR3 is built from 15 residues. V lost 0 bases and J lost 6, with 14 bases in between. Germline V lookup: CDR1 LNHDA, CDR2 SQIVND (reference sequence). CDR3: CASSIDTVLRPEAFF. CDR3 nucleotides: TGTGCCAGTAGTATAGATACAGTGCTCCGTCCTGAAGCTTTCTTT.

The chain couples TRBV4-2 to TRBJ1-2; tentative D call: TRBD1 (5 bases). Germline V gene data show CDR1 as LGHNA and CDR2 as YNFKEQ. The CDR3 covers 15 residues. V gave up 1 base and J gave up 3 bases, with 12 bases separating them. CDR3: CASSQGGGADYGYTF. For the CDR3, the DNA is TGTGCCAGCAGCCAAGGTGGAGGGGCAGACTATGGCTACACCTTC.

The chain is built from TRBV5-8 and TRBJ1-2, with D hard to call. There are 14 residues in the CDR3. Germline loops: CDR1 SGHTS, CDR2 YDEGEE. V gave up 4 bases and J gave up 0 bases, with 10 bases separating them. This CDR3 reads CASSRRGANYGYTF. The CDR3 DNA is TGTGCCAGCAGCCGGCGGGGAGCTAACTATGGCTACACCTTC.

The V gene is TRBV2, the J gene TRBJ1-5, with D uncertain. Trimming cost V 6 bases and J 1 base, with 4 bases left between them. There are 12 residues in the CDR3. Germline-derived CDR1 and CDR2 are SNHLY and FYNNEI. The CDR3, as DNA: TGTGCCAGCAGGGCAAGCAATCAGCCCCAGCATTTT. It specifies CASRASNQPQHF.

This clone has just one count. The chain is built from TRBV4-3 and TRBJ1-4; D unclear. There are 16 residues in the CDR3. V was pared by 0 bases and J by 2 bases, with 10 bases between. In germline, CDR1 is LGHNA, CDR2 YSLEER. CDR3 loop: CASSQEYRGTNEKLFF. The DNA for the CDR3 is TGCGCCAGCAGCCAAGAGTATCGAGGGACTAATGAAAAACTGTTTTTT.

The V and J genes are TRBV7-8 and TRBJ2-4, with D tentatively TRBD1 (7 bases). The CDR3 length is 15 residues. Germline lookup yields CDR1 SGHVS and CDR2 FQNEAQ. V was trimmed by 2 bases and J by 6 bases, leaving 14 bases between them. The CDR3 spells CASSLSYQGGNIQYF. The DNA of the CDR3 is TGTGCCAGCAGCTTATCTTATCAGGGGGGAAACATTCAGTACTTC.

The gene calls are TRBV11-2 and TRBJ2-7, with TRBD1 as a possible D gene (6 bases). Germline loops: CDR1 SGHAT, CDR2 FQNNGV. The V gene lost 0 bases and the J gene lost 3 bases, with 9 bases spanning the gap. The CDR3 is 14 amino acids. The CDR3: CASSLDGQNYEQYF. The CDR3 DNA reads as TGTGCCAGCAGCTTAGATGGACAGAACTACGAGCAGTACTTC.

This chain uses TRBV5-1 with TRBJ1-1; D might be TRBD1 (6 bases). The V and J ends lost 0 bases and 4 bases respectively, with 13 bases between them. Germline loops: CDR1 SGHRS, CDR2 YFSETQ. This CDR3 has 15 amino acids. In DNA form, the CDR3 reads TGCGCCAGCAGCTTGGATGGGGGCCTTACCACTGAAGCTTTCTTT. It is translated as CASSLDGGLTTEAFF. Filled out from reference TRBV5-1 and TRBJ1-1, the complete variable domain reads KAGVTQTPRYLIKTRGQQVTLSCSPISGHRSVSWYQQTPGQGLQFLFEYFSETQRNKGNFPGRFSGRQFSNSRSEMNVSTLELGDSALYLCASSLDGGLTTEAFFGQGTRLTVV.

The CDR3 is CASSPTNQPQHF. The DNA for the CDR3 is TGTGCCAGCTCACCGACTAATCAGCCCCAGCATTTT. The chain is built from TRBV18 and TRBJ1-5; D is undetermined. Trimming left V 3 bases short and J 4 bases short, with 4 bases between. This CDR3 has 12 amino acids. The germline V gene encodes CDR1 KGHSH and CDR2 LQKENI.

This clone was seen once. The chain uses TRBV7-8 and TRBJ2-1; unclear D gene. Trimming took 3 bases from V and 7 from J, leaving 7 bases between them. Germline V gene data show CDR1 as SGHVS and CDR2 as FQNEAQ. CDR3 length: 12 amino acids. CDR3 protein: CASSFRLNEQFF. In nucleotides, the CDR3 is TGTGCCAGCAGCTTCCGACTTAATGAGCAGTTCTTC.

This chain links TRBV19 with TRBJ2-1; no clear D. Germline V gene sequence: CDR1 LNHDA, CDR2 SQIVND (reference sequence). V lost 6 bases, J lost 7 bases, and 16 bases lay in between. The length of the CDR3 is 14 residues. The CDR3 loop is CASRTAAHGNEQFF. CDR3 coding DNA: TGTGCCAGTAGAACCGCGGCCCACGGGAATGAGCAGTTCTTC.

This chain links TRBV6-5 with TRBJ1-2; possible D gene TRBD1, 5 bases. The length of the CDR3 is 15 residues. With 6 bases removed from V and 5 bases from J, the gap between germline ends came to 19 bases. Germline assignment: CDR1 MNHEY and CDR2 SVGAGI. CDR3 region: CASSSPVGGNYGYTF. Written as DNA, the CDR3 is TGTGCCAGCAGCTCCCCCGTGGGGGGAAATTATGGCTACACCTTC.

The chain carries TRBV19 and TRBJ2-7; D is perhaps TRBD1 (6 bases). This CDR3 region has 13 residues. CDR1 LNHDA and CDR2 SQIVND come from the germline V gene (reference sequence). V lost 5 bases, J lost 0 bases, and 8 bases lay in between. The CDR3 spells CASSRDTSYEQYF. CDR3 sequence (DNA): TGTGCCAGTAGTCGGGACACCTCCTACGAGCAGTACTTC.

V and J are TRBV2 and TRBJ1-1; 8 nucleotides agree with TRBD1. CDR3 length: 15 amino acids. CDR1 and CDR2 (germline): SNHLY, FYNNEI. The V gene end was trimmed by 4 bases and the J gene end by 0 bases; junction bases not matched to a gene: 4. CDR3 region: CASSGDRTMNTEAFF. The CDR3 coding sequence is TGTGCCAGCAGTGGGGACAGGACCATGAACACTGAAGCTTTCTTT.

The chain has TRBV6-6 and TRBJ2-2; D might be TRBD2 (6 bases). The CDR3 has 13 amino acids. V was shortened by 7 bases and J by 6 bases, with 12 bases between the two germline ends. Germline V CDR1 and CDR2: MNHNY, SVGAGI (reference sequence). The CDR3 DNA reads TGTGCCAGCAAAGAGCGGGTTCCCGGGGAGCTGTTTTTT. As protein: CASKERVPGELFF.

The chain joins TRBV6-1 to TRBJ2-3; 10 bases agree with TRBD2. Germline trimming cut 4 bases from V and 1 base from J; bases unmatched to any gene: 2. Germline values: CDR1 MNHNS, CDR2 SASEGT. CDR3 length equals 15 residues. The CDR3 DNA sequence: TGTGCCAGCAGTGCTCTAGCGGGGGGCACAGATACGCAGTATTTT. Translating it yields CASSALAGGTDTQYF.

The chain uses TRBV7-8 and TRBJ1-4; TRBD1 is a possible D gene (6 bases). The germline CDR1 and CDR2 sequences are SGHVS and FQNEAQ. Deletions cut 0 bases from V and 7 bases from J, with 12 bases between. This CDR3 has 15 residues. The CDR3 is CASSLAGANGEKLFF. The CDR3 DNA reads TGTGCCAGCAGCTTAGCGGGGGCGAATGGTGAAAAACTGTTTTTT.

The chain combines TRBV27 with TRBJ2-1, with 7 bases fitting TRBD2. The germline V gene encodes CDR1 MNHEY and CDR2 SMNVEV (reference sequence). V shed 4 bases and J 9 bases; nucleotides not matched to a gene: 21. The CDR3 spans 18 residues. The CDR3 loop reads CASSWAVARETSRGEQFF. The CDR3 nucleotides read TGTGCCAGCAGTTGGGCGGTTGCGCGGGAGACATCGCGGGGTGAGCAGTTCTTC.

This chain connects TRBV2 to TRBJ1-2, with 7 bases lining up with TRBD1. The CDR3 covers 12 residues. Trimming cost V 7 bases and J 4 bases; bases outside gene matches: 3. Per germline, CDR1 SNHLY and CDR2 FYNNEI. CDR3 in amino acids: CASTWDSYGYTF. Written as DNA, the CDR3 is TGTGCCAGCACCTGGGACAGCTATGGCTACACCTTC.